One and the same sample provided the 18 T cell receptor beta chains below, sequenced in a study of blood T cell repertoires in COVID-19. TCRdb keeps only in-frame clones here, not all; method: immunoSEQ multiplex PCR. The sample shows 150,000 to 200,000 clones, approximately 80% of them seen only once. Specimen: peripheral blood. Source of these receptors: a woman aged 80 or older with acute or convalescent COVID-19.

CDR3 nucleotides: TGTGCCAGCAGCGTAGGGCCGGGGTCACCCCTCCACTTT. It encodes CASSVGPGSPLHF. The chain joins TRBV9 to TRBJ1-6; D is undetermined. V was pared by 0 bases and J by 10 bases, with 8 bases between. Germline values: CDR1 SGDLS, CDR2 YYNGEE. The CDR3 loop spans 13 amino acids.

V gene TRBV5-1 combines with J gene TRBJ2-5; 8 nucleotides align to TRBD1. Losses at the gene ends were 4 bases for V and 4 bases for J; bases not matched to a gene: 12. CDR3 length: 16 residues. Germline CDR1 is SGHRS and CDR2 is YFSETQ. The CDR3: CASSPLTTGAGETQYF. The CDR3 DNA is TGCGCCAGCAGCCCCTTGACGACAGGGGCAGGAGAGACCCAGTACTTC.

This clone occurred once. V usage is TRBV5-1 and J usage is TRBJ2-3; D ambiguous. Deletions cut 0 bases from V and 2 bases from J, with 13 bases between. The germline CDR1 and CDR2 sequences are SGHRS and YFSETQ. This CDR3 comprises 16 residues. CDR3 amino acids: CASSLALELNTDTQYF. The CDR3 nucleotides read TGCGCCAGCAGCTTGGCCCTAGAGCTTAACACAGATACGCAGTATTTT.

This clone has more than one count but fewer than ten. The V gene is TRBV19, the J gene TRBJ2-2; 7 bases line up with TRBD1. The germline gives CDR1 LNHDA, CDR2 SQIVND (reference sequence). V shed 4 bases, J shed 0 bases, and the junction held 8 bases outside the gene matches. This CDR3 contains 17 residues. The CDR3 DNA sequence: TGTGCCAGTAGTACGGACAGGAGTCGAGCGAACACCGGGGAGCTGTTTTTT. Its translation is CASSTDRSRANTGELFF.

The chain's CDR3 is CSVQQGAYEQYF. CDR3 sequence (DNA): TGCAGCGTCCAACAGGGGGCCTACGAGCAGTACTTC. The chain joins TRBV29-1 to TRBJ2-7; TRBD1 matches 8 bases. Germline V gives CDR1 SQVTM, CDR2 ANQGSEA. The CDR3 sequence is 12 residues long. Trimming at V came to 6 bases and at J to 2 bases, leaving 3 bases not matched to a gene.

The gene calls are TRBV5-1 and TRBJ1-1; possible D gene TRBD1, 5 bases. The CDR3 covers 15 residues. Germline CDR1 SGHRS, CDR2 YFSETQ. V shed 0 bases and J shed 1 base, with 10 bases lying between them. CDR3: CASSLEGLGNTEAFF. The CDR3 DNA is TGCGCCAGCAGCTTGGAGGGGCTGGGGAACACTGAAGCTTTCTTT.

The chain employs TRBV7-9 and TRBJ1-4; D uncertain. This CDR3 spans 15 amino acids. V was pared by 4 bases and J by 4 bases, with 13 bases between. Looked up from germline, CDR1 is SEHNR and CDR2 is FQNEAQ (reference sequence). The CDR3 reads CASSSPEGINEKLFF. The CDR3 DNA sequence: TGTGCCAGCAGCTCCCCTGAGGGTATTAATGAAAAACTGTTTTTT.

The chain links TRBV6-6 to TRBJ2-7; a possible D gene is TRBD1 (6 bases). The germline V and J ends were trimmed by 4 bases and 7 bases, with 23 bases remaining between them. This CDR3 region has 16 residues. The germline V gene encodes CDR1 MNHNY and CDR2 SVGAGI (reference sequence). The CDR3 loop is CASSSADRTPRGEQYF. The CDR3 DNA is TGTGCCAGCAGTTCGGCCGACAGGACCCCTCGGGGAGAGCAGTACTTC.

The chain uses TRBV5-1 and TRBJ1-5; D may be TRBD1 (6 bases). Germline CDR1 SGHRS, CDR2 YFSETQ. V shed 1 base and J shed 11 bases, with 19 bases lying between them. The CDR3 runs 15 residues. CDR3 DNA: TGCGCCAGCAGCTTGTTGGGGGGGCTCGTCGGGGCCCAGCATTTT. Translating gives CASSLLGGLVGAQHF. Together with reference TRBV5-1 and TRBJ1-5, the CDR3 gives the full variable domain: KAGVTQTPRYLIKTRGQQVTLSCSPISGHRSVSWYQQTPGQGLQFLFEYFSETQRNKGNFPGRFSGRQFSNSRSEMNVSTLELGDSALYLCASSLLGGLVGAQHFGDGTRLSIL.

The genes are TRBV2 and TRBJ1-2; D call uncertain. The CDR3 sequence is 15 residues long. The germline V gene has CDR1 SNHLY and CDR2 FYNNEI. Trimming removed 7 bases from V and 3 bases from J, with 18 bases in between. The CDR3 DNA sequence: TGTGCCAGCACCCAAAGAGGCAGAAGTCACTATGGCTACACCTTC. It yields the protein CASTQRGRSHYGYTF.

J is TRBJ2-5 and V is TRBV29-1, with 9 bases fitting TRBD2. Germline V CDR1 and CDR2: SQVTM, ANQGSEA. With 4 bases clipped from V and 6 bases from J, the junction kept 12 bases outside the gene matches. This CDR3 is 15 amino acids long. CDR3 sequence (DNA): TGCAGCGTTGGCCGGACGAGCGGGAGGATGAAGACCCAGTACTTC. Protein product: CSVGRTSGRMKTQYF.

The gene calls are TRBV20-1 and TRBJ2-1; 13 bases are shared with TRBD2. The CDR3 has 14 amino acids. The germline CDR1 and CDR2 sequences are DFQATT and SNEGSKA (reference sequence). V lost 3 bases, J lost 16 bases, and 12 bases stayed unmatched. The CDR3 spells CSASNDRGLAGRFF. The CDR3 DNA follows: TGCAGTGCTAGTAACGACAGGGGACTAGCGGGACGTTTCTTC.

The chain combines TRBV11-1 with TRBJ2-7; TRBD1 agrees at 7 bases. V lost 5 bases to trimming and J lost 7 bases; unmatched junction nucleotides: 11. The CDR3 is made up of 14 amino acids. CDR1 and CDR2 from the germline V gene are SGHAT and FQDESV (reference sequence). CDR3 residues: CASSIRPGQTEQYF. DNA of the CDR3: TGTGCCAGCAGCATTCGACCGGGACAGACGGAGCAGTACTTC.

This chain connects TRBV5-1 to TRBJ1-4, with TRBD1 matching over 9 bases. Germline CDR1 and CDR2: SGHRS and YFSETQ. The J segment lost 8 bases and the V segment lost 0 bases, leaving 2 bases of the junction unmatched. This CDR3 is 14 amino acids long. CDR3 amino acids: CASSLETGGEKLFF. CDR3 sequence (DNA): TGCGCCAGCAGCTTGGAGACAGGGGGGGAAAAACTGTTTTTT.

This clone came up once. The CDR3 DNA is TGTGCCAGCTCACCAGGACTAGCGGGACGAACCGGGGAGCTGTTTTTT. Translated, it gives CASSPGLAGRTGELFF. V gene TRBV18 combines with J gene TRBJ2-2; 12 bases agree with TRBD2. This CDR3 region has 16 residues. Germline trimming cut 2 bases from V and 5 bases from J; bases unmatched to any gene: 3. CDR1 and CDR2 from the germline V gene are KGHSH and LQKENI.

The chain employs TRBV7-8 and TRBJ1-5, with a tentative D call TRBD1 (6 bases). V dropped 5 bases and J dropped 0 bases, with 11 bases sitting between them. The length of the CDR3 is 15 residues. CDR1 and CDR2 from the germline V gene are SGHVS and FQNEAQ. This chain's CDR3 is CASSADSYSNQPQHF. The CDR3 DNA reads as TGTGCCAGCAGCGCGGACAGTTATAGCAATCAGCCCCAGCATTTT.

The chain uses TRBV2 and TRBJ2-4; D is undetermined. Germline loops: CDR1 SNHLY, CDR2 FYNNEI. CDR3 length equals 15 residues. Trimming pared 6 bases from V and 0 bases from J, leaving 12 bases between. CDR3 nucleotide sequence: TGTGCCAGCAGCCTTAATTCTCTAGCCAAAAACATTCAGTACTTC. Protein product: CASSLNSLAKNIQYF.

This clone showed up just once. The V call is TRBV27, the J call TRBJ1-5; 7 bases line up with TRBD1. Losses at the gene ends were 6 bases for V and 0 bases for J; bases not matched to a gene: 5. Germline CDR1 and CDR2: MNHEY and SMNVEV (reference sequence). The CDR3 spans 15 residues. The CDR3 DNA is TGTGCCAGCAGCCGACAGGGAAATAGCAATCAGCCCCAGCATTTT. Translating gives CASSRQGNSNQPQHF.